This T cell receptor beta chain was identified during a study of T cells in Graves' hyperthyroidism and ophthalmopathy. Whole-study findings and limits: Prediction of ophthalmopathy progression came a median around 6 months pre-onset.

Trimming took 6 bases from V and 4 from J; bases not matched to a gene: 11. The germline V gene has CDR1 SEHNR and CDR2 FQNEAQ (reference sequence). This CDR3 is built from 15 residues. As to this clonotype: The antigen remains undetermined.

RNA transcripts yielded amplified TCR beta CDR3 regions. The HTBI set primed first-round TCR CDR3 RT-PCR. TCRdb used MiXCR to reprocess the multiplex PCR reads, holding one entry per CDR3 protein. Of about 420,000 distinct CDR3 sequences listed, approximately 14% are singletons. Using roughly 9.4 ml of fresh peripheral blood, PBMCs were prepared. The V call is TRBV7-9, the J call TRBJ2-7; 8 positions agree with TRBD1. The receptor's source is a young woman with Graves' hyperthyroidism. The sample taken for sequencing was blood. CDR3 bases: TGTGCCAGCAGACCTACCGGGACAGGCCAATACGAGCAGTACTTC. The encoded protein is CASRPTGTGQYEQYF.